The next 32 T cell receptor beta chains were all read from a single sample in a study of blood T cells in healthy people across ages. The use of a sample-barcoded 5' primer and a J-beta primer mix characterized a second PCR of roughly 7 to 12 cycles. From the 5' RACE reads, TCRdb called clonotypes with MiXCR, one entry per CDR3 protein. This table has some 1.6 million distinct CDR3 sequences, roughly 32% appearing once. Sequencing was performed on blood. Receptor source: a woman aged 25-40 years in good health.

This clonotype was seen ten or more times. The chain uses TRBV12-3 or TRBV12-4 and TRBJ1-1, with D possibly TRBD1 on 5 matching bases. Between the trimmed V and J ends, which lost 6 bases and 5 bases, there was a span of 10 bases. The CDR3 totals 12 residues. CDR3: CASRPRQTEAFF. DNA for the CDR3: TGTGCCAGCAGACCGAGACAGACTGAAGCTTTCTTT.

The chain couples TRBV20-1 to TRBJ2-3; 7 positions agree with TRBD1. Trimming took 6 bases from V and 0 from J; bases not matched to a gene: 6. The CDR3 runs 14 residues. Per germline, CDR1 DFQATT and CDR2 SNEGSKA (reference sequence). DNA for the CDR3: TGCAGTGCGGGGGACAGATCTAGCACAGATACGCAGTATTTT. This sequence encodes CSAGDRSSTDTQYF.

The chain carries TRBV5-6 and TRBJ1-1; TRBD1 might be the D (6 bases). The CDR3 runs 13 residues. The germline V gene has CDR1 SGHDT and CDR2 YYEEEE. The V gene lost 4 bases and the J gene lost 6 bases, with 13 bases spanning the gap. This chain's CDR3 is CASSEGGIPEAFF. The DNA of the CDR3 is TGTGCCAGCAGCGAAGGGGGTATTCCTGAAGCTTTCTTT.

V usage is TRBV15 and J usage is TRBJ2-4; a weak D match, TRBD1 (5 bases). The J call is doubtful: the DNA matches TRBJ2-7 better. Germline V gives CDR1 LNHNV, CDR2 YYDKDF (reference sequence). The CDR3 runs 13 residues. CDR3 in amino acids: CATSTSRAVEQYF. CDR3 DNA sequence: TGTGCCACCAGCACAAGCAGGGCGGTCGAGCAGTACTTC.

In this sample, this clonotype turned up many times. The V and J genes are TRBV7-9 and TRBJ2-3, with 7 positions matching TRBD2. The V gene end was trimmed by 2 bases and the J gene end by 4 bases; junction bases not matched to a gene: 12. The length of the CDR3 is 17 residues. The germline V gene encodes CDR1 SEHNR and CDR2 FQNEAQ (reference sequence). The CDR3 here is CASSLMSGGFLPDTQYF. The CDR3 DNA sequence: TGTGCCAGCAGCTTAATGTCGGGAGGTTTTCTGCCAGATACGCAGTATTTT.

This clonotype was recorded many times. The chain joins TRBV20-1 to TRBJ1-5; D is unresolved. Deletions cut 5 bases from V and 7 bases from J, with 15 bases between. Germline V lookup: CDR1 DFQATT, CDR2 SNEGSKA (reference sequence). This CDR3 contains 13 residues. The CDR3 protein is CSAQRWANQPQHF. CDR3 nucleotides: TGCAGTGCTCAGAGATGGGCTAACCAGCCCCAGCATTTT.

This clonotype was detected only a few times. The genes are TRBV29-1 and TRBJ2-4; D is ambiguous. Germline assignment: CDR1 SQVTM and CDR2 ANQGSEA. This CDR3 has 13 amino acids. The CDR3, as DNA: TGCACGGGCCACCTCCTAGCCAAAAACATTCAGTACTTC. Its protein is CTGHLLAKNIQYF.

At least ten counts were recorded for this clonotype. This sequence joins TRBV12-3 or TRBV12-4 and TRBJ2-7, with 7 bases lining up with TRBD2. V lost 1 base to trimming and J lost 6 bases; unmatched junction nucleotides: 9. This CDR3 is 15 amino acids long. CDR3 residues: CASSLVPRSGVEQYF. DNA for the CDR3: TGTGCCAGCAGTTTAGTCCCCAGGAGCGGGGTCGAGCAGTACTTC.

The chain links TRBV7-9 to TRBJ2-5; no definite D call. The CDR3 loop spans 14 amino acids. V shed 4 bases and J shed 1 base, with 10 bases lying between them. Germline lookup yields CDR1 SEHNR and CDR2 FQNEAQ (reference sequence). The CDR3 spells CASSSVIAQETQYF. CDR3 in DNA: TGTGCCAGCAGCTCAGTGATCGCCCAAGAGACCCAGTACTTC.

V and J are TRBV21-1 and TRBJ1-5; the DNA was not used to check the table's D call, TRBD1. TRBV21-1 is a pseudogene segment. This CDR3 is built from 14 residues. DNA for the CDR3: TGTGCCAGCAATCGTCCAGGGCGGGATCAGCCCCAGCATTTT. Protein: CASNRPGRDQPQHF.

In this sample, this clonotype turned up a few times. The chain recombines TRBV2 with TRBJ2-7, with 15 bases matching TRBD2. Germline V gives CDR1 SNHLY, CDR2 FYNNEI. V gave up 6 bases and J gave up 2 bases; unmatched junction bases: 5. The CDR3 sequence is 16 residues long. CDR3 in amino acids: CASSAGLAGGPYEQYF. CDR3 nucleotides: TGTGCCAGCAGCGCGGGACTAGCGGGGGGCCCCTACGAGCAGTACTTC.

The rearrangement uses TRBV20-1 and TRBJ1-1; D is perhaps TRBD1 (5 bases). Trimming stripped 1 base from V and 4 bases from J, with 13 bases between. Germline CDR1 and CDR2: DFQATT and SNEGSKA (reference sequence). This CDR3 comprises 14 residues. This CDR3 is CSARGVGEPTEAFF. The CDR3 DNA is TGCAGTGCTAGAGGCGTGGGGGAACCCACTGAAGCTTTCTTT.

V usage is TRBV20-1 and J usage is TRBJ2-1, with 10 bases lining up with TRBD2. The CDR3 runs 14 residues. The trim removed 2 bases at V and 6 bases at J, leaving 4 bases unmatched. Germline-derived CDR1 and CDR2 are DFQATT and SNEGSKA (reference sequence). The CDR3 loop reads CSARLAGAPNEQFF. The CDR3 coding sequence is TGCAGTGCTAGACTAGCGGGAGCCCCCAATGAGCAGTTCTTC.

This clonotype was seen a handful of times. The chain joins TRBV7-8 to TRBJ2-5; a possible D gene is TRBD2 (5 bases). Germline CDR1 is SGHVS and CDR2 is FQNEAQ. Trimming removed 0 bases at V and 5 bases at J, with 13 bases between. This CDR3 comprises 15 residues. CDR3 loop: CASSLAGVDRETQYF. CDR3 sequence (DNA): TGTGCCAGCAGCTTAGCCGGGGTGGACCGGGAGACCCAGTACTTC.

The chain couples TRBV5-4 to TRBJ2-4, with a tentative D call TRBD1 (6 bases). Matching the DNA end better, TRBJ2-7 makes the J call doubtful. CDR3 length: 15 residues. Germline V lookup: CDR1 SGHNT, CDR2 YYREEE (reference sequence). This chain's CDR3 is CASSLPTGKPYEQYF. The CDR3 nucleotides are TGTGCCAGCAGCTTGCCGACAGGAAAACCCTACGAGCAGTACTTC.

In this sample, this clonotype turned up a few times. The chain recombines TRBV10-3 with TRBJ1-1, with a weak D call TRBD1 (5 bases). This CDR3 has 13 amino acids. Germline CDR1 and CDR2: ENHRY and SYGVKD. Between the trimmed V and J ends, which lost 11 bases and 1 base, there was a span of 14 bases. CDR3 sequence: CALRGSENTEAFF. The CDR3 DNA sequence: TGTGCCCTACGGGGCAGTGAGAACACTGAAGCTTTCTTT.

As to this clonotype: A much more abundant neighbour one base away suggests this may be a read error. The V and J genes are TRBV10-3 and TRBJ2-5, with TRBD2 identical over 15 bases. This CDR3 has 16 amino acids. Germline V CDR1 and CDR2: ENHRY, SYGVKD. The CDR3 protein is CAISGTSGGRQETQHF. The DNA for the CDR3 is TGTGCCATATCCGGGACTAGCGGGGGGAGACAAGAGACCCAGCACTTC.

CDR3 protein: CASGRDRAEAFF. The DNA of the CDR3 is TGTGCCAGCGGACGGGATCGGGCTGAAGCTTTCTTT. The chain links TRBV7-2 to TRBJ1-1; no firm D call. The germline V gene has CDR1 SGHTA and CDR2 FQGNSA. This CDR3 region has 12 residues. V lost 8 bases to trimming and J lost 6 bases, with 13 bases between them.

V gene TRBV20-1 combines with J gene TRBJ1-2; 8 nucleotides line up with TRBD1. The germline V gene has CDR1 DFQATT and CDR2 SNEGSKA (reference sequence). This CDR3 is 14 amino acids long. V lost 6 bases and J lost 7; bases outside the gene matches: 13. CDR3 DNA: TGCAGTGCCTTCCAACAGCAGGGGGCGGGTGGCTACACCTTC. This translates into CSAFQQQGAGGYTF.

V and J are TRBV15 and TRBJ2-5; possibly TRBD1 or TRBD2 for D (5 bases each). The CDR3 loop spans 15 amino acids. Germline CDR1 LNHNV, CDR2 YYDKDF (reference sequence). The germline V and J ends were trimmed by 0 bases and 1 base, with 9 bases remaining between them. Written as DNA, the CDR3 is TGTGCCACCAGCAGAGAGTGGGGGAGCCAAGAGACCCAGTACTTC. Its translation: CATSREWGSQETQYF.

This clonotype was recorded at least ten times. The chain has TRBV12-3 or TRBV12-4 and TRBJ2-7; D not resolved. This CDR3 is 12 amino acids long. V was trimmed by 2 bases and J by 2 bases, leaving 4 bases between them. CDR3: CASSLSPYEQYF. The CDR3 nucleotides are TGTGCCAGCAGTTTATCCCCCTACGAGCAGTACTTC.

The chain recombines TRBV20-1 with TRBJ1-5; TRBD1 might be the D (5 bases). The ends were cut back, 1 base at V and 5 bases at J, with 9 bases in the middle. The germline gives CDR1 DFQATT, CDR2 SNEGSKA (reference sequence). The CDR3 covers 13 residues. The CDR3 region is CSARGDAYQPQHF. CDR3 DNA sequence: TGCAGTGCTAGAGGGGACGCATATCAGCCCCAGCATTTT.

J is TRBJ1-5 and V is TRBV20-1, with 10 bases identical to TRBD1. V shed 3 bases, J shed 0 bases, and the junction held 14 bases outside the gene matches. CDR1 is DFQATT and CDR2 is SNEGSKA in the germline V gene (reference sequence). This CDR3 spans 19 amino acids. In nucleotides, the CDR3 is TGCAGTGCTAGTTTCCTCGGGACAGGGGTTCGGTATAGCAATCAGCCCCAGCATTTT. Amino acid sequence: CSASFLGTGVRYSNQPQHF.

The chain couples TRBV20-1 to TRBJ2-3; possibly TRBD2 for D (6 bases). There are 16 residues in the CDR3. In germline, CDR1 is DFQATT, CDR2 SNEGSKA (reference sequence). The V gene lost 7 bases and the J gene lost 2 bases, with 22 bases spanning the gap. Here the CDR3 DNA reads TGCAGTGTTTGGGGGGACCTACTAGCTTCCACAGATACGCAGTATTTT. Its protein product is CSVWGDLLASTDTQYF.

V is TRBV12-3 or TRBV12-4 and J is TRBJ2-7; D remains ambiguous. CDR3 length: 12 residues. V lost 8 bases and J lost 0, with 8 bases in between. In nucleotides, the CDR3 is TGTGCCAGCGGCAGCGACTCCTACGAGCAGTACTTC. Protein product: CASGSDSYEQYF.

This clonotype has just a few counts. The CDR3 here is CASSTGTSGRVQFF. The DNA for the CDR3 is TGTGCCAGCAGCACCGGGACTAGCGGGAGAGTGCAGTTCTTC. V usage is TRBV9 and J usage is TRBJ2-1; 14 positions agree with TRBD2. The CDR3 is 14 residues long. Trimming at V came to 4 bases and at J to 12 bases, leaving 6 bases not matched to a gene. Per the germline V gene, CDR1 is SGDLS and CDR2 is YYNGEE. The complete variable domain, with remaining parts taken from reference TRBV9 and TRBJ2-1, reads DSGVTQTPKHLITATGQRVTLRCSPRSGDLSVYWYQQSLDQGLQFLIQYYNGEERAKGNILERFSAQQFPDLHSELNLSSLELGDSALYFCASSTGTSGRVQFFGPGTRLTVL.

A few counts support this clonotype. The junction departs from the called germline gene at one end, perhaps through a read error. This chain links TRBV15 with TRBJ1-6, with D maybe TRBD1 (5 bases). From germline, CDR1 is LNHNV and CDR2 YYDKDF (reference sequence). The CDR3 spans 16 residues. The CDR3: CATSREFGASNSPLHF. The CDR3, as DNA: TGCGCCACCAGCAGAGAATTTGGGGCTTCGAATTCACCCCTCCACTTT.

The V gene is TRBV7-6, the J gene TRBJ2-4, with D possibly matching TRBD1 (6 bases). With the DNA end fitting TRBJ2-7 better, the J assignment may be wrong. The CDR3 has 14 amino acids. CDR1 and CDR2 from the germline V gene are SGHVS and FNYEAQ. CDR3 bases: TGTGCCAGCAGTTTAACAGGGATGGTGGGCGAGCAGTACTTC. It encodes CASSLTGMVGEQYF.

V and J are TRBV15 and TRBJ1-5; D not resolved. The CDR3 extends over 14 amino acids. V was trimmed by 1 base and J by 5 bases, leaving 9 bases between them. Germline loops: CDR1 LNHNV, CDR2 YYDKDF (reference sequence). This CDR3 reads CATSRVQWDQPQHF. As DNA, the CDR3 is TGTGCCACCAGCAGAGTACAGTGGGATCAGCCCCAGCATTTT. The whole variable domain, filled in from reference TRBV15 and TRBJ1-5, reads DAMVIQNPRYQVTQFGKPVTLSCSQTLNHNVMYWYQQKSSQAPKLLFHYYDKDFNNEADTPDNFQSRRPNTSFCFLDIRSPGLGDTAMYLCATSRVQWDQPQHFGDGTRLSIL.

This clonotype was observed at least ten times. J is TRBJ2-3 and V is TRBV6-2 or TRBV6-3, with no clear D. Germline V gene lookup returns CDR1 MNHEY and CDR2 SVGEGT. CDR3 length: 11 residues. Trimming took 9 bases from V and 6 from J, leaving 10 bases between them. The CDR3 loop reads CASGVTDTQYF. The CDR3 DNA is TGTGCCAGTGGCGTTACGGATACGCAGTATTTT.

V gene TRBV5-1 combines with J gene TRBJ1-2, with TRBD1 as a possible D gene (5 bases). Trimming removed 0 bases at V and 4 bases at J, with 16 bases between. CDR1 is SGHRS, CDR2 YFSETQ, per germline. This CDR3 spans 16 amino acids. The CDR3 nucleotides are TGCGCCAGCAGCTTGGCCGACCCAGGGCAAGGCTATGGCTACACCTTC. This codes for CASSLADPGQGYGYTF.

This clonotype was observed a handful of times. The chain joins TRBV7-9 to TRBJ1-2; a possible D gene is TRBD1 (5 bases). There are 15 residues in the CDR3. The ends were cut back, 1 base at V and 6 bases at J, with 15 bases in the middle. From germline, CDR1 is SEHNR and CDR2 FQNEAQ (reference sequence). CDR3 coding DNA: TGTGCCAGCAGCTTAGGGGGGTGGGCCACCCATGGCTACACCTTC. Encoded protein: CASSLGGWATHGYTF.